The 23 T cell receptor beta chains presented below share a single source sample, sequenced in a study of regulatory T cells in long-lasting Graves disease. Combining iRepertoire HTBI primers with Arm-PCR of CDR3 regions, the authors built TCR beta libraries. TCRdb re-analysed the multiplex PCR reads in MiXCR, keeping a single row per CDR3 protein. The sample consists of under 450,000 distinct CDR3 sequences, around 15% of them appearing once. Time point denoted: newly diagnosed GD, antithyroid drugs for less than 3 months. Researchers made the TCR library from RNA that was extracted from PBMCs. The sample also formed part of further work on T cells in Graves' hyperthyroidism and ophthalmopathy.

The sample consisted of peripheral blood mononuclear cells (PBMCs), taken at new diagnosis, from a patient treated with antithyroid drugs. Source of these receptors: a woman between 18 and 29 years old with Graves disease.

In this sample, this clonotype turned up many times. The genes are TRBV6-1 and TRBJ1-6; 8 bases align to TRBD1. CDR1 is MNHNS and CDR2 is SASEGT in the germline V gene. This CDR3 contains 14 residues. V lost 5 bases and J lost 7; bases outside the gene matches: 4. The CDR3 coding sequence is TGTGCCAGCAGTCACGGACAGGGCAATTCACCCCTCCACTTT. Protein sequence: CASSHGQGNSPLHF.

The gene calls are TRBV6-1 and TRBJ2-7; 7 nucleotides agree with TRBD1. The CDR3 totals 14 residues. The germline V gene has CDR1 MNHNS and CDR2 SASEGT. J lost 4 bases, V lost 4 bases, and 7 bases had no gene match. CDR3 sequence reads: CASSGRQGVYEQYF. The CDR3 nucleotides are TGTGCCAGCAGTGGAAGACAGGGTGTGTACGAGCAGTACTTC.

This clonotype was seen ten or more times. The DNA for the CDR3 is TGCAGTGCTAGAGATCTTGTCTCCTCCGGCGAGCAGTACTTC. Its protein is CSARDLVSSGEQYF. This chain connects TRBV20-1 to TRBJ2-7; D not certain. The V and J ends lost 0 bases and 6 bases respectively, with 15 bases between them. The CDR3 loop spans 14 amino acids. Germline V lookup: CDR1 DFQATT, CDR2 SNEGSKA (reference sequence).

V and J are TRBV12-3 or TRBV12-4 and TRBJ1-1, with D perhaps matching TRBD1 (6 bases). The length of the CDR3 is 15 residues. V was pared by 5 bases and J by 1 base, with 14 bases between. CDR3 loop: CASSPGQIGNTEAFF. CDR3 bases: TGTGCCAGCAGTCCCGGACAGATAGGGAACACTGAAGCTTTCTTT.

The DNA for the CDR3 is TGTGCCAGCAGCTTACTGGGGGTTCAAGAGACCCAGTACTTC. Protein sequence: CASSLLGVQETQYF. The chain recombines TRBV7-9 with TRBJ2-5, with D perhaps assigned TRBD1 or TRBD2 (5 bases each). CDR1 SEHNR and CDR2 FQNEAQ come from the germline V gene (reference sequence). This CDR3 is 14 amino acids long. The V end lost 2 bases, the J end lost 2 bases, and 9 bases lay between the germline ends. Variable domain in full (rest from reference TRBV7-9 and TRBJ2-5): DTGVSQNPRHKITKRGQNVTFRCDPISEHNRLYWYRQTLGQGPEFLTYFQNEAQLEKSRLLSDRFSAERPKGSFSTLEIQRTEQGDSAMYLCASSLLGVQETQYFGPGTRLLVL.

This clonotype was counted only a few times. The V call is TRBV15, the J call TRBJ1-4, with 7 bases that match TRBD1. The CDR3 has 15 residues. Per the germline V gene, CDR1 is LNHNV and CDR2 is YYDKDF (reference sequence). J was trimmed by 6 bases and V by 2 bases; bases with no gene match: 6. The CDR3 nucleotides read TGTGCCACCAGCAGACTAGGACAGGTGGATGAAAAACTGTTTTTT. It is translated as CATSRLGQVDEKLFF.

This clonotype was seen only a few times. The chain employs TRBV6-5 and TRBJ2-7, with a possible D match to TRBD1 (5 bases). Trimming shortened V by 2 bases and J by 2 bases, and 19 bases separated the two germline ends. The CDR3 loop spans 17 amino acids. CDR1 MNHEY and CDR2 SVGAGI come from the germline V gene. CDR3 DNA sequence: TGTGCCAGCAGTTACAGGACCACAGGTGTAATTCCCTACGAGCAGTACTTC. Protein: CASSYRTTGVIPYEQYF.

In this sample, this clonotype turned up many times. The chain carries TRBV5-1 and TRBJ2-7, with D possibly matching TRBD1 (6 bases). The CDR3 covers 15 residues. Trimming shortened V by 0 bases and J by 3 bases, and 13 bases separated the two germline ends. CDR1 SGHRS and CDR2 YFSETQ come from the germline V gene. The CDR3: CASSLVAGTSYEQYF. In nucleotides, the CDR3 is TGCGCCAGCAGCTTGGTGGCCGGGACAAGCTACGAGCAGTACTTC.

This clonotype was recorded many times. The CDR3 reads CASGRTEAFF. The DNA of the CDR3 is TGTGCCAGCGGTCGAACTGAAGCTTTCTTT. The rearrangement joins TRBV12-3 or TRBV12-4 to TRBJ1-1; D uncertain. The CDR3 runs to 10 residues. Trimming took off 8 bases at V and 5 bases at J, with 6 bases between the two ends.

This clonotype has a handful of counts. J is TRBJ2-7 and V is TRBV7-9; D gene ambiguous. This CDR3 contains 12 residues. In germline, CDR1 is SEHNR, CDR2 FQNEAQ (reference sequence). Trimming stripped 2 bases from V and 9 bases from J, with 11 bases between. In DNA form, the CDR3 reads TGTGCCAGCAGCTTATCGACTCTGGGGCAGTACTTC. It specifies CASSLSTLGQYF.

The V gene is TRBV19, the J gene TRBJ2-1; 11 positions match TRBD2. V lost 6 bases, J lost 1 base, and 8 bases stayed unmatched. This CDR3 contains 17 residues. The V gene's germline CDR1 is LNHDA and CDR2 SQIVND (reference sequence). The CDR3 reads CASRGLAGLKSYNEQFF. The DNA of the CDR3 is TGTGCCAGTAGAGGACTAGCGGGCCTGAAGTCCTACAATGAGCAGTTCTTC.

This clonotype appeared many times. The chain carries TRBV5-5 and TRBJ2-4; D is perhaps TRBD2 (5 bases). V shed 4 bases and J shed 4 bases, with 12 bases lying between them. The CDR3 extends over 14 amino acids. CDR1 and CDR2 from the germline V gene are SGHKS and YYEKEE (reference sequence). The CDR3 protein is CASSHLEAKNIQYF. CDR3 coding DNA: TGTGCCAGCAGCCACCTGGAGGCTAAAAACATTCAGTACTTC.

Many counts were recorded for this clonotype. The rearrangement uses TRBV12-3 or TRBV12-4 and TRBJ1-5; 9 nucleotides match TRBD1. The CDR3 loop spans 14 amino acids. Trimming at V came to 6 bases and at J to 2 bases, leaving 2 bases not matched to a gene. This CDR3 is CASRQGAGNQPQHF. The DNA for the CDR3 is TGTGCCAGCAGACAGGGGGCTGGCAATCAGCCCCAGCATTTT.

The chain combines TRBV28 with TRBJ1-6, with 7 nucleotides matching TRBD1. There are 15 residues in the CDR3. V trimming: 3 bases; J trimming: 7 bases; junction bases outside the gene matches: 6. CDR1 and CDR2 from the germline V gene are MDHEN and SYDVKM. As DNA, the CDR3 is TGTGCCAGCAGTTTCATGACAGGGCCGAATTCACCCCTCCACTTT. It yields the protein CASSFMTGPNSPLHF.

This clonotype showed up just once. The chain uses TRBV15 and TRBJ1-5; D is perhaps TRBD1 (5 bases). The CDR3 runs to 15 residues. CDR1 and CDR2 from the germline V gene are LNHNV and YYDKDF (reference sequence). V was shortened by 0 bases and J by 8 bases, with 14 bases between the two germline ends. The CDR3 coding sequence is TGTGCCACCAGCAGAGATCTGGGGGGTTTAAAGCCCCAGCATTTT. Translated: CATSRDLGGLKPQHF.

This clonotype was observed at least ten times. The V and J genes are TRBV20-1 and TRBJ2-2, with TRBD2 matching 14 bases. The CDR3 runs 17 residues. Germline V gives CDR1 DFQATT, CDR2 SNEGSKA (reference sequence). With 6 bases clipped from V and 0 bases from J, the junction kept 6 bases outside the gene matches. CDR3 nucleotides: TGCAGTGCCACCGGACTAGCGGGAGGTTCGAACACCGGGGAGCTGTTTTTT. It yields the protein CSATGLAGGSNTGELFF.

This clonotype was seen many times. V is TRBV2 and J is TRBJ1-5; TRBD1 aligns across 7 bases. After removal of 8 bases from V and 4 bases from J, the junction contained 5 bases not matched to a gene. This CDR3 contains 13 residues. Germline CDR1 is SNHLY and CDR2 is FYNNEI. The CDR3 DNA is TGTGCCAGCCGGGACAGACAAAATCAGCCCCAGCATTTT. Its translation is CASRDRQNQPQHF.

This clonotype occurred a few times. The rearrangement joins TRBV20-1 to TRBJ2-5; D may be TRBD2 (6 bases). V lost 0 bases and J 5 bases, leaving 16 bases between the germline ends. The CDR3 runs to 15 residues. The germline V gene encodes CDR1 DFQATT and CDR2 SNEGSKA (reference sequence). CDR3 DNA sequence: TGCAGTGCTAGAGATCTTGGGGGAGGTCAGGAGACCCAGTACTTC. Amino acids: CSARDLGGGQETQYF.

This clonotype was found many times. This chain joins TRBV20-1 and TRBJ1-2, with D possibly TRBD1 on 5 matching bases. V was trimmed by 6 bases and J by 2 bases, leaving 19 bases between them. The CDR3 length is 15 residues. Germline values: CDR1 DFQATT, CDR2 SNEGSKA (reference sequence). The CDR3 region has the DNA TGCAGTGCCCTAAGACCCGCGGGGGGGAACTATGGCTACACCTTC. Protein: CSALRPAGGNYGYTF.

The chain has TRBV11-2 and TRBJ1-1, with D perhaps TRBD1 (6 bases). V lost 5 bases and J lost 2, with 27 bases in between. The germline CDR1 and CDR2 sequences are SGHAT and FQNNGV. The length of the CDR3 is 19 residues. The CDR3 protein is CASSRGGAGYASKNTEAFF. CDR3 bases: TGTGCCAGCAGCCGGGGGGGGGCGGGATATGCCTCTAAAAACACTGAAGCTTTCTTT.

This clonotype was observed at least ten times. The chain links TRBV27 to TRBJ1-1; no reliable D call. CDR3 length: 14 amino acids. V lost 0 bases and J lost 10, with 15 bases in between. The germline gives CDR1 MNHEY, CDR2 SMNVEV (reference sequence). CDR3 sequence (DNA): TGTGCCAGCAGTTTATCGCCATCCTCTTATGGAGCTTTCTTT. Translation gives CASSLSPSSYGAFF.

This clonotype was seen at least ten times. The chain uses TRBV7-9 and TRBJ2-7, with D maybe TRBD2 (6 bases). Germline V CDR1 and CDR2: SEHNR, FQNEAQ (reference sequence). The germline V and J ends were trimmed by 3 bases and 1 base, with 13 bases remaining between them. The CDR3 loop spans 15 amino acids. The CDR3 here is CASSFWGDGSYEQYF. Here the CDR3 DNA reads TGTGCCAGCAGCTTTTGGGGGGACGGATCCTACGAGCAGTACTTC. Full variable domain (rest looked up from reference TRBV7-9 and TRBJ2-7): DTGVSQNPRHKITKRGQNVTFRCDPISEHNRLYWYRQTLGQGPEFLTYFQNEAQLEKSRLLSDRFSAERPKGSFSTLEIQRTEQGDSAMYLCASSFWGDGSYEQYFGPGTRLTVT.

This clonotype was seen at least ten times. The rearrangement joins TRBV29-1 to TRBJ1-2, with D possibly matching TRBD1 (6 bases). CDR3 length equals 12 residues. The germline V gene has CDR1 SQVTM and CDR2 ANQGSEA. Trimming cost V 4 bases and J 6 bases, with 12 bases left between them. The CDR3 sequence is CSVAGGRNGYTF. The CDR3 DNA sequence: TGCAGCGTTGCCGGGGGGCGCAATGGCTACACCTTC. Together with reference TRBV29-1 and TRBJ1-2, the CDR3 gives the full variable domain: SAVISQKPSRDICQRGTSLTIQCQVDSQVTMMFWYRQQPGQSLTLIATANQGSEATYESGFVIDKFPISRPNLTFSTLTVSNMSPEDSSIYLCSVAGGRNGYTFGSGTRLTVV.